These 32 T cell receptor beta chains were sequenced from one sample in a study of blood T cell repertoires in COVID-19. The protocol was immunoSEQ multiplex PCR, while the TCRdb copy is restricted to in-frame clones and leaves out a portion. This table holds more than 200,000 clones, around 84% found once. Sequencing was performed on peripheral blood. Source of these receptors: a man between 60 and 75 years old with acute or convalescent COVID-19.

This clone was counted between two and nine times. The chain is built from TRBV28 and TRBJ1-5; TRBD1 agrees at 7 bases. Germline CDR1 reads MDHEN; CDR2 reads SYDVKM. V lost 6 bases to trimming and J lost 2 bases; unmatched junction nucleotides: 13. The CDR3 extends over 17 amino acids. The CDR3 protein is CASSLPPTGTGNQPQHF. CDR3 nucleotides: TGTGCCAGCAGCTTGCCTCCGACAGGGACGGGCAATCAGCCCCAGCATTTT.

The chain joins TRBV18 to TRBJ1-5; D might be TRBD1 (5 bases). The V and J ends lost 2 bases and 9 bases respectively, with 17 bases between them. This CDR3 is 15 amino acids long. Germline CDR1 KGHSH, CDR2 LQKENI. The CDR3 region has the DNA TGTGCCAGCTCACCATCGACAGCCCAAGGAAGGCCCCAGCATTTT. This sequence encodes CASSPSTAQGRPQHF.

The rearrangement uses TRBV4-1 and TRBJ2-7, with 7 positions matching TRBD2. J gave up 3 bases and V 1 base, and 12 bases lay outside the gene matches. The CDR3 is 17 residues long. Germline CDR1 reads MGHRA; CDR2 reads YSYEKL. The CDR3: CASSQAPAGTTDYEQYF. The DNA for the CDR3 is TGCGCCAGCAGCCAAGCCCCCGCCGGGACTACAGACTACGAGCAGTACTTC.

The CDR3 DNA follows: TGTGCCAGCAGCCAATGGGGGGTCGGTTCCTACGAGCAGTACTTC. Translated, it gives CASSQWGVGSYEQYF. The chain couples TRBV3-1 (or the pseudogene TRBV3-2) to TRBJ2-7; a possible D gene is TRBD2 (6 bases). Germline CDR1 is LGHDT and CDR2 is YNNKEL (reference sequence). The V end was cut by 2 bases, the J end by 1 base, with 12 bases between. This CDR3 has 15 residues.

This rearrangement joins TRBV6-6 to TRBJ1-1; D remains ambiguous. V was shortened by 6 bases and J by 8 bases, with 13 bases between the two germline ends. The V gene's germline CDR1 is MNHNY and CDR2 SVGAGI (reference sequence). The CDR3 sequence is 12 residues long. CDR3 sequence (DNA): TGTGCCAGCAGCCCCGGGCTAGCCGAAGCTTTCTTT. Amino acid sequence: CASSPGLAEAFF.

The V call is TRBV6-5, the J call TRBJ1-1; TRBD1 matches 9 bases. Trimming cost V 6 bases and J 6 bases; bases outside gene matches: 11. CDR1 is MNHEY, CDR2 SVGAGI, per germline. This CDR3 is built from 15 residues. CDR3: CASRPPGQGVAEAFF. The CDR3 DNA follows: TGTGCCAGCAGACCCCCGGGACAGGGAGTGGCTGAAGCTTTCTTT.

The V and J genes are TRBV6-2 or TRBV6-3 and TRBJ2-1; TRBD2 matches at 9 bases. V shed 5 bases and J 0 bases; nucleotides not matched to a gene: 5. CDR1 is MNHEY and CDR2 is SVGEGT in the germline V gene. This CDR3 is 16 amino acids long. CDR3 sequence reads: CASSGLAPSSYNEQFF. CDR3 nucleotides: TGTGCCAGCAGTGGACTAGCGCCGAGCTCCTACAATGAGCAGTTCTTC.

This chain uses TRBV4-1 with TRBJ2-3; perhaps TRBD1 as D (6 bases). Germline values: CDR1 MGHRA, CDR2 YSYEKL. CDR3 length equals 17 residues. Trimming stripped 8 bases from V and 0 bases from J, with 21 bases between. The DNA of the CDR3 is TGCGCCAGCCTTAGAGGGGGTCCCACCCCTAGCACAGATACGCAGTATTTT. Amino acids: CASLRGGPTPSTDTQYF.

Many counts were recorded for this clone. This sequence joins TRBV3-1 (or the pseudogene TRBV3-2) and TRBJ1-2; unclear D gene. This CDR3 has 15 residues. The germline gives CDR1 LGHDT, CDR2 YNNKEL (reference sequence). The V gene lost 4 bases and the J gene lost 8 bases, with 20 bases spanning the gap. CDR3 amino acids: CASSPTLDGDGGYTF. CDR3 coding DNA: TGTGCCAGCAGCCCCACACTGGACGGGGATGGGGGCTACACCTTC.

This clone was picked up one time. For the CDR3, the DNA is TGTGCCAGCAGCCCTGCAGCGGGTACCAACACCGGGGAGCTGTTTTTT. Its translation: CASSPAAGTNTGELFF. The chain joins TRBV7-9 to TRBJ2-2; D possibly corresponds to TRBD2 (6 bases). Trimming left V 5 bases short and J 2 bases short, with 15 bases between. This CDR3 spans 16 amino acids. The germline CDR1 and CDR2 sequences are SEHNR and FQNEAQ (reference sequence).

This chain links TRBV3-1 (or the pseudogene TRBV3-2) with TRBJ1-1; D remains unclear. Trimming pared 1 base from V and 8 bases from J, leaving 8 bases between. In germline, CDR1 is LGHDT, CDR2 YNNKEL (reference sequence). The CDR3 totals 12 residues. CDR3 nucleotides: TGTGCCAGCAGCCAAGGGCACCAAGAAGCTTTCTTT. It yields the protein CASSQGHQEAFF.

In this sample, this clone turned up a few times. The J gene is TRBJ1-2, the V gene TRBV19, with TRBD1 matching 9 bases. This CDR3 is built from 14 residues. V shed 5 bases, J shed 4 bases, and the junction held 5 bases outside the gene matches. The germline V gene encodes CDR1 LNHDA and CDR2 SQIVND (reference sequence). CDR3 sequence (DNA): TGTGCCAGTAGTTCGGGACAGGGTTTCTATGGCTACACCTTC. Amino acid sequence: CASSSGQGFYGYTF. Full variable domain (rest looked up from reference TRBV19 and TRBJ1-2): DGGITQSPKYLFRKEGQNVTLSCEQNLNHDAMYWYRQDPGQGLRLIYYSQIVNDFQKGDIAEGYSVSREKKESFPLTVTSAQKNPTAFYLCASSSGQGFYGYTFGSGTRLTVV.

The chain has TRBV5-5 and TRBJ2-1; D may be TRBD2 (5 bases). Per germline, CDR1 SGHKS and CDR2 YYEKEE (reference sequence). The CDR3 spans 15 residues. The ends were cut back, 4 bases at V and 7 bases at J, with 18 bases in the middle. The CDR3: CASSAGSARSNEQFF. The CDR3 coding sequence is TGTGCCAGCAGCGCGGGCTCCGCGAGGAGTAATGAGCAGTTCTTC.

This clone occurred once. This chain's CDR3 is CASSQGWTSYNEQFF. CDR3 sequence (DNA): TGCGCCAGCAGCCAAGGATGGACATCCTACAATGAGCAGTTCTTC. The V and J genes are TRBV4-1 and TRBJ2-1, with D maybe TRBD1 (5 bases). V shed 1 base and J shed 1 base, with 8 bases lying between them. Germline CDR1 and CDR2: MGHRA and YSYEKL. The CDR3 extends over 15 amino acids.

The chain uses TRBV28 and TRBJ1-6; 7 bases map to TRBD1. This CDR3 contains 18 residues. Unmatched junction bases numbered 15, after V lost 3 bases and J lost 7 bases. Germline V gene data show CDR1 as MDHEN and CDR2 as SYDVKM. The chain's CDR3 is CASSFPTYRQGGNSPLHF. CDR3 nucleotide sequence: TGTGCCAGCAGTTTCCCCACCTACAGACAGGGTGGAAATTCACCCCTCCACTTT.

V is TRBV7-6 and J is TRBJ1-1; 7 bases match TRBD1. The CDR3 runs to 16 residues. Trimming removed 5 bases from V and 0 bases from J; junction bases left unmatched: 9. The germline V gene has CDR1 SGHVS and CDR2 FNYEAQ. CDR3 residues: CASSPGTELLNTEAFF. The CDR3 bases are TGTGCCAGCAGCCCTGGGACAGAACTTCTGAACACTGAAGCTTTCTTT. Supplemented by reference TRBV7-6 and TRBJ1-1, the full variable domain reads GAGVSQSPRYKVTKRGQDVALRCDPISGHVSLYWYRQALGQGPEFLTYFNYEAQQDKSGLPNDRFSAERPEGSISTLTIQRTEQRDSAMYRCASSPGTELLNTEAFFGQGTRLTVV.

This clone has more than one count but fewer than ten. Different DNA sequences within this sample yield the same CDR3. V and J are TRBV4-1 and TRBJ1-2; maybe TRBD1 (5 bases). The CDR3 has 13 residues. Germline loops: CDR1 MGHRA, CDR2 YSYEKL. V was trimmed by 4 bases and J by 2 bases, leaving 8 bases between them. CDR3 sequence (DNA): TGCGCCAGCAGCCTTGGGGCGAACTATGGCTACACCTTC. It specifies CASSLGANYGYTF.

CDR3 nucleotide sequence: TGTGCCAGCAGCACCGGTGTTAGTCCCAAGAACACTGAAGCTTTCTTT. This sequence encodes CASSTGVSPKNTEAFF. The V and J genes are TRBV9 and TRBJ1-1, with D unclear. With 4 bases removed from V and 1 base from J, the gap between germline ends came to 17 bases. The germline V gene encodes CDR1 SGDLS and CDR2 YYNGEE. The CDR3 is made up of 16 amino acids.

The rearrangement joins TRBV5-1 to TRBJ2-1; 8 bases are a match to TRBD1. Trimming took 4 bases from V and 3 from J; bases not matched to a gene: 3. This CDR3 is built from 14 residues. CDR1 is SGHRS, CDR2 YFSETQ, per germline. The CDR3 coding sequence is TGCGCCAGCAGCACGGGACAGGACTACAATGAGCAGTTCTTC. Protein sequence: CASSTGQDYNEQFF.

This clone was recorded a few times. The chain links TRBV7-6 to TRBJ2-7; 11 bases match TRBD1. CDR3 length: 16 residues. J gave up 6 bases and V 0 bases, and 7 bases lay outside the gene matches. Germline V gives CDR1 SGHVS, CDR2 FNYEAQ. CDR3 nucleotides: TGTGCCAGCAGCTTAGCGAGGACAGGGGGCAGTGCCGAGCAGTACTTC. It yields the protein CASSLARTGGSAEQYF.

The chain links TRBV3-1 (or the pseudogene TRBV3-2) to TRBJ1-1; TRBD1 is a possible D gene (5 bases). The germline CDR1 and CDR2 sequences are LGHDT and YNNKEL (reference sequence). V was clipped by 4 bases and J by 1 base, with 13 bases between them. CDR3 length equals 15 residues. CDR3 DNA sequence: TGTGCCAGCAGCCCGTCGAGAGGACAGAACACTGAAGCTTTCTTT. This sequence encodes CASSPSRGQNTEAFF.

DNA for the CDR3: TGTGCCAGCAGCCCCCCCGGGACAGGGGAAGAGACCCAGTACTTC. Its protein is CASSPPGTGEETQYF. This chain links TRBV9 with TRBJ2-5, with 10 bases that match TRBD1. Germline CDR1 is SGDLS and CDR2 is YYNGEE. The CDR3 consists of 15 residues. V shed 4 bases, J shed 3 bases, and the junction held 6 bases outside the gene matches.

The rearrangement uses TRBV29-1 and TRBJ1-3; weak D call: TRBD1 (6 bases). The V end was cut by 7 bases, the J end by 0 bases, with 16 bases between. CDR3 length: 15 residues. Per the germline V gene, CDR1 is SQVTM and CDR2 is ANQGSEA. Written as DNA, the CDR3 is TGCAGCGCTTCTGACAGGTTGTCCTCTGGAAACACCATATATTTT. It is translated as CSASDRLSSGNTIYF.

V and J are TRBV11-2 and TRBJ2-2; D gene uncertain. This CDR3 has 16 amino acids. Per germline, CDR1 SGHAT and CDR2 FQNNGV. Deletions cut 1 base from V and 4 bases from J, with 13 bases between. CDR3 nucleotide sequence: TGTGCCAGCAGCTTAGTCCTCTCCACGAGCACCGGGGAGCTGTTTTTT. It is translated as CASSLVLSTSTGELFF.

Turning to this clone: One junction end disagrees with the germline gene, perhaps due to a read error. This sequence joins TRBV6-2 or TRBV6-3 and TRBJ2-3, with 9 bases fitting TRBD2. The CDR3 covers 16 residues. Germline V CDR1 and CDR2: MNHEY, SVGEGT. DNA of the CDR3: TGTGTCAGCAGTTACGGCGTAGCGGGAGATTATGATACGCAGTATTTT. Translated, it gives CVSSYGVAGDYDTQYF.

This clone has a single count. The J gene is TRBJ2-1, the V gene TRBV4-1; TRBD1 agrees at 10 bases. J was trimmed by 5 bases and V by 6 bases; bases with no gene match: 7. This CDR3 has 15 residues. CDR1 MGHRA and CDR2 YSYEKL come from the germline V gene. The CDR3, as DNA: TGCGCCAGCAGTACGGGACAGGGGCTTCACAATGAGCAGTTCTTC. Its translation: CASSTGQGLHNEQFF.

The CDR3 DNA follows: TGTGCCAGCAGCCTCATGACGCCGGGAAACTATGGCTACACCTTC. It translates to CASSLMTPGNYGYTF. J is TRBJ1-2 and V is TRBV2, with unresolved D. CDR3 length: 15 residues. Germline lookup yields CDR1 SNHLY and CDR2 FYNNEI. The germline V and J ends were trimmed by 6 bases and 2 bases, with 16 bases remaining between them.

The CDR3 protein is CASSSAPTEVGNTIYF. The CDR3 nucleotides are TGTGCCAGTAGTTCCGCCCCGACGGAGGTCGGAAACACCATATATTTT. The chain couples TRBV19 to TRBJ1-3; D unresolved. CDR3 length: 16 residues. Germline-derived CDR1 and CDR2 are LNHDA and SQIVND (reference sequence). V was pared by 5 bases and J by 4 bases, with 18 bases between.

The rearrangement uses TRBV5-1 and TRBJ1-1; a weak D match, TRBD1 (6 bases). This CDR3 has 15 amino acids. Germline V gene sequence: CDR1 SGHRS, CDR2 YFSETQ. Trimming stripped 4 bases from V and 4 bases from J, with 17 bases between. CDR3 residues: CASSIGQKLITEAFF. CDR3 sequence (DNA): TGCGCCAGCAGCATAGGACAGAAACTTATCACTGAAGCTTTCTTT. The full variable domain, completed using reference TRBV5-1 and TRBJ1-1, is KAGVTQTPRYLIKTRGQQVTLSCSPISGHRSVSWYQQTPGQGLQFLFEYFSETQRNKGNFPGRFSGRQFSNSRSEMNVSTLELGDSALYLCASSIGQKLITEAFFGQGTRLTVV.

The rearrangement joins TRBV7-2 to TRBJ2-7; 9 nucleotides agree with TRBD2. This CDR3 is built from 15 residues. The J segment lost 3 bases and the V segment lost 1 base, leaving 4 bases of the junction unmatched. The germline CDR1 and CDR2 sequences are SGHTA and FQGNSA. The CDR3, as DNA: TGTGCCAGCAGCTTAGGTAGCGGGAGATACTACGAGCAGTACTTC. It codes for CASSLGSGRYYEQYF. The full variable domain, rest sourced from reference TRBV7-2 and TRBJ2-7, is GAGVSQSPSNKVTEKGKDVELRCDPISGHTALYWYRQSLGQGLEFLIYFQGNSAPDKSGLPSDRFSAERTGGSVSTLTIQRTQQEDSAVYLCASSLGSGRYYEQYFGPGTRLTVT.

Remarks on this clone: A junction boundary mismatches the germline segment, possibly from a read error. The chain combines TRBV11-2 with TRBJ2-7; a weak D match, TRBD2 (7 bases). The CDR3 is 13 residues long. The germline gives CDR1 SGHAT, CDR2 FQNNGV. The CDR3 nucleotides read TGTGCCAGCAGCTTCGCGGGGGCCGGAGACAGGCACTTC. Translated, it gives CASSFAGAGDRHF.

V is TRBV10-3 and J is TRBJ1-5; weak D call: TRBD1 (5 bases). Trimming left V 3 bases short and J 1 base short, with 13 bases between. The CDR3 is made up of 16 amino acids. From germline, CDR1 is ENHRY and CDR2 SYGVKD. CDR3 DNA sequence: TGTGCCATCAGTGAAAGTATGTCAGGGAGCAATCAGCCCCAGCATTTT. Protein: CAISESMSGSNQPQHF.